The T cell receptor beta chain under discussion was sequenced for a study of T-cell memory formation after mild COVID-19. General study findings and limits: Clones contracting day 15 to 85 were balanced CD4/CD8; later expanders leaned CD4+. Largely, contracting CD4+ clones fell within CM and EM, and contracting CD8+ clones within EMRA.

TCRdb re-analysed the 5' RACE reads in MiXCR, keeping a single row per CDR3 protein. The top ten hold under 15% of the sample, which has roughly 560,000 distinct CDR3 sequences, over 20% seen once. As regards this clonotype: What it binds is unknown. A junction boundary mismatches the germline segment, possibly from a read error.

The CDR3 extends over 12 amino acids. This TCR was sampled from an adult woman who had mild COVID-19 (a few samples of this study predate the infection). Cell type and time point are not known. Input material: PBMCs or a T cell subset sorted from them (not recorded which). V usage is TRBV12-3 or TRBV12-4 and J usage is TRBJ2-1, with a possible D match to TRBD1 (6 bases). The CDR3 bases are TGTGCCAGCAGTTTAGCGGGGGCCTCTGATCTCTTC. The encoded protein is CASSLAGASDLF.